This T cell receptor beta chain was recorded in a study of OX40 agonist ivuxolimab in advanced cancers. Study at large: The patients got ivuxolimab, which is an agonistic anti-OX40 (CD134) antibody.

Generated by immunoSEQ multiplex PCR, the TCRdb table keeps only in-frame clones and is missing some. Seen here are 70,000 to 80,000 clones, 65% to 85% observed once, and the top ten hold 3.5% to 6%. Looked up from germline, CDR1 is LGHNA and CDR2 is YNFKEQ. The CDR3 sequence is 15 residues long. Trimming took 3 bases from V and 6 from J, leaving 17 bases between them. Points on this clone: The antigen is unknown.

Findings and limits, study-wide: More expanded clones were found, on average, in CD8+ than in CD4+ T cells. The authors did not determine the antigen specificity of the expanded peripheral T cells.

This sequence originates from an adult with an advanced solid tumor such as melanoma, head and neck, liver or kidney cancer. The source material was CD4+ or CD8+ T cells sorted from blood, sampled in a trial of the OX40 agonist ivuxolimab. The chain has TRBV4-2 and TRBJ1-1, with TRBD1 as a possible D gene (5 bases). CDR3 protein: CASSQGRGHSSEAFF. Here the CDR3 DNA reads TGTGCCAGCAGCCAGGGTCGGGGCCACTCTTCTGAAGCTTTCTTT.